A selection of T cell receptor beta chains follows, all from one sample in a study of prognosis after radiotherapy for stage I lung cancer. Each CDR3 protein gets one entry after TCRdb re-called the multiplex PCR reads with MiXCR. The table has tens of thousands of distinct CDR3 sequences, roughly 46% seen once. The specimen was PBMCs, collected before or after stereotactic body radiation therapy (not recorded which). The receptors derive from a donor of 50 years or more with non-small cell lung cancer. The CDR3 runs from the conserved cysteine through the conserved F or W. Each record gives: D gene, clone size, J gene, V gene, CDR3 protein, CDR3 DNA. D genes are given only for firm matches. A row's size may be missing; if present it is once, few, many or a size class.

TRBD1 many TRBJ2-5 TRBV19 CASRMGQSDQETQYF TGTGCCAGTAGGATGGGACAGTCGGACCAAGAGACCCAGTACTTC
TRBD2 . TRBJ2-1 TRBV6-1 CASILRLAVYNEQFF TGTGCCAGCATTCTGCGACTAGCAGTCTACAATGAGCAGTTCTTC
. medium-sized TRBJ1-6 TRBV6-1 CATQGKTYNSPLHF TGTGCCACCCAGGGAAAAACCTATAATTCACCCCTCCACTTT
. . TRBJ2-5 TRBV7-9 CASSKRDQQETQYF TGTGCCAGCAGCAAACGGGACCAACAAGAGACCCAGTACTTC
. many TRBJ1-1 TRBV14 CASSQAGQRATEAFF TGTGCCAGCAGCCAAGCAGGACAGCGAGCCACTGAAGCTTTCTTT
TRBD2 many TRBJ2-3 TRBV10-3 CAISGTSGGPPTQYF TGTGCCATCAGTGGGACTAGCGGGGGGCCCCCGACGCAGTATTTT
. many TRBJ1-4 TRBV6-1 CASSEQDATNEKLFF TGTGCCAGCAGTGAACAGGACGCGACTAATGAAAAACTGTTTTTT
. . TRBJ2-3 TRBV7-2 CASSGLITYTQYF TGTGCCAGCAGCGGTCTAATCACATATACGCAGTATTTT
TRBD1 medium-sized TRBJ1-2 TRBV24-1 CATSDQDRASGYTF TGTGCCACCAGTGATCAGGACAGGGCCTCCGGCTACACCTTC
. many TRBJ1-4 TRBV5-1 CASTRDEKLFF TGCGCCAGCACCAGGGATGAAAAACTGTTTTTT